In this sample, the clone carrying this T cell receptor (beta chain) turned up a few times. This entry belongs to a study of blood T cells in healthy people across ages. Using a J-beta primer mix together with a sample-barcoded 5' primer, a second PCR was run for roughly 6 to 12 cycles. Each of the cDNA molecules was tagged by a template-switch adaptor with 12 random nucleotides. TCRdb reprocessed the 5' RACE reads with MiXCR, giving one entry per CDR3 protein. The sample has hundreds of thousands of distinct CDR3 sequences, 62% seen once. The length of the CDR3 is 12 residues. Germline CDR1 is MDHEN and CDR2 is SYDVKM. V lost 5 bases to trimming and J lost 5 bases, with 9 bases between them.

The sequenced material came from blood. The rearrangement joins TRBV28 to TRBJ2-5; D unresolved. The receptor comes from a man between 25 and 39 years old in good health. The CDR3 region is CASSPPWETQYF. CDR3 in DNA: TGTGCCAGCAGTCCCCCGTGGGAGACCCAGTACTTC.